The clone carrying this T cell receptor (beta chain) was counted at least ten times. As it was prepared, the TCRbeta library received unique molecular identifiers. TCRdb reprocessed the PCR reads via MiXCR and lists one record per CDR3 protein. The data hold approximately 240,000 distinct CDR3 sequences, with 9.7% observed a single time. Germline CDR1 and CDR2: SGHTA and FQGTGA. Trimming took 0 bases from V and 3 from J, leaving 14 bases between them. This CDR3 region has 16 residues. This entry is derived from a study of T-cell reconstitution after alpha-beta-depleted transplantation in children. The source is a human donor who donated a stem cell graft to a child with SCID. The V call is TRBV7-3, the J call TRBJ1-2; no clear D. Sequencing was performed on PBMCs from the stem cell graft donor, taken from the stem cell graft. In DNA, the CDR3 is TGTGCCAGCAGCTTAACCCCTGCGGGTCGGGACTATGGCTACACCTTC. This encodes CASSLTPAGRDYGYTF.